This TCR beta chain came from a study of naive CD8 T cells in extremely preterm neonates. Points from the study as a whole: CDR3 nucleotide sharing was 2.7% in preterm, 0.3% to 0.5% term, roughly 0.03% children, 0.009% to 0.01% adults. Relative to older groups, preterm infants had shorter, less trimmed CDR3s with fewer N additions. Preterm samples differed in productive template counts; sample size was small.

Germline CDR1 DFQATT, CDR2 SNEGSKA (reference sequence). CDR3 length: 11 amino acids. For this clone: As yet, its antigen is unknown.

Live Annexin V-negative naive CD3+CD8+CD45RA+CCR7+ T cells were sorted. The data were produced by immunoSEQ multiplex PCR, yet TCRdb's version contains in-frame clones alone and is incomplete. Found here are some 5,700 clones, approximately 96% of them singletons; the top ten hold around 0.4%. The sequence derives from a human donor in good health. The chain recombines TRBV20-1 with TRBJ2-1; D is undetermined. The source material was naive CD8+ T cells from blood. In nucleotides, the CDR3 is TGCGCGAAATCCCCTTACAATGAGCAGTTCTTC. Protein sequence: CAKSPYNEQFF.